One and the same sample provided the 27 T cell receptor beta chains below, sequenced in a study of T cell repertoires in cytomegalovirus infection. These TCRs' antigens remain unknown. TCRdb passed the reads through MiXCR, listing each CDR3 protein once. The table records 750,000 to 900,000 distinct CDR3 sequences, 25% to 35% of them present only once. Sequenced material: cultured CD8+ T cells from PBMCs, taken from culture after CMV antigen stimulation. These receptors originate from a human donor in good health (CMV status not recorded). Some clones in this sample may be carry-over from other donors' samples.

This clonotype has a handful of counts. The chain employs TRBV10-1 and TRBJ2-5, with 8 bases identical to TRBD1. Germline V gene data show CDR1 as WNHNN and CDR2 as SYGVQD (reference sequence). With 11 bases clipped from V and 6 bases from J, the junction kept 8 bases outside the gene matches. The CDR3 consists of 12 residues. The CDR3 here is CALTGAGKTQYF. DNA of the CDR3: TGCGCCCTGACAGGGGCGGGAAAGACCCAGTACTTC.

The J gene is TRBJ1-2, the V gene TRBV28; the match to TRBD1 covers 11 bases. In germline, CDR1 is MDHEN, CDR2 SYDVKM. V was pared by 4 bases and J by 2 bases, with 9 bases of the junction left unmatched. The CDR3 is made up of 17 amino acids. CDR3 residues: CASSSPGQGDTNYGYTF. CDR3 bases: TGTGCCAGCAGTTCTCCGGGACAGGGGGATACAAACTATGGCTACACCTTC.

V usage is TRBV4-1 and J usage is TRBJ2-7; D remains ambiguous. The CDR3 is made up of 12 amino acids. Germline lookup yields CDR1 MGHRA and CDR2 YSYEKL. Trimming pared 1 base from V and 5 bases from J, leaving 6 bases between. CDR3 DNA: TGCGCCAGCAGCCAAGGAGTCGACGAGCAGTACTTC. Its translation: CASSQGVDEQYF.

The CDR3 DNA reads TGCAGTGCTAGAGGTTGGCAGGACAAAAACATTCAGTACTTC. Translating gives CSARGWQDKNIQYF. The V call is TRBV20-1, the J call TRBJ2-4; D not resolved. The CDR3 is 14 amino acids. V was shortened by 1 base and J by 3 bases, with 10 bases between the two germline ends. Germline CDR1 is DFQATT and CDR2 is SNEGSKA (reference sequence).

This chain joins TRBV18 and TRBJ1-6; weak D call: TRBD1 (5 bases). CDR3 length: 18 amino acids. Germline CDR1 is KGHSH and CDR2 is LQKENI. V was trimmed by 3 bases and J by 6 bases, leaving 21 bases between them. In DNA, the CDR3 is TGTGCCAGCTCACCTTCCGCCGGTGTAGGCGGGGGTAATTCACCCCTCCACTTT. It translates to CASSPSAGVGGGNSPLHF. The complete variable domain, with remaining parts taken from reference TRBV18 and TRBJ1-6, reads NAGVMQNPRHLVRRRGQEARLRCSPMKGHSHVYWYRQLPEEGLKFMVYLQKENIIDESGMPKERFSAEFPKEGPSILRIQQVVRGDSAAYFCASSPSAGVGGGNSPLHFGNGTRLTVT.

This clonotype was detected only a few times. V usage is TRBV14 and J usage is TRBJ1-1, with no clear D. Trimming stripped 8 bases from V and 5 bases from J, with 12 bases between. CDR3 length equals 12 residues. Germline loops: CDR1 SGHDN, CDR2 FVKESK. CDR3 sequence reads: CASAPGRTEAFF. The CDR3 DNA reads as TGTGCCAGCGCCCCAGGAAGGACTGAAGCTTTCTTT.

This clonotype was found a few times. The gene calls are TRBV19 and TRBJ2-7, with a possible D match to TRBD1 (5 bases). Trimming left V 2 bases short and J 2 bases short, with 7 bases between. Germline CDR1 reads LNHDA; CDR2 reads SQIVND (reference sequence). This CDR3 is 13 amino acids long. The CDR3 DNA reads TGTGCCAGTAGTATAAACAGGACCTACGAGCAGTACGTC. Amino acid sequence: CASSINRTYEQYV.

The chain uses TRBV6-5 and TRBJ2-3; tentative D call: TRBD2 (7 bases). V lost 0 bases, J lost 10 bases, and 17 bases lay in between. CDR3 length: 15 amino acids. Looked up from germline, CDR1 is MNHEY and CDR2 is SVGAGI. CDR3 sequence reads: CASSYSGGGTNAQYF. CDR3 coding DNA: TGTGCCAGCAGTTACTCGGGCGGGGGCACCAATGCGCAGTATTTT.

This clonotype came up many times. J is TRBJ1-1 and V is TRBV12-3 or TRBV12-4; D is undetermined. The ends were cut back, 6 bases at V and 7 bases at J, with 15 bases in the middle. This CDR3 comprises 13 residues. This chain's CDR3 is CASRTGSFYEAFF. The CDR3 nucleotides are TGTGCCAGCAGGACCGGGAGTTTCTATGAAGCTTTCTTT.

The V gene is TRBV7-6, the J gene TRBJ2-3; 9 bases match TRBD2. The CDR3 has 16 amino acids. CDR1 and CDR2 (germline): SGHVS, FNYEAQ. Trimming cost V 2 bases and J 4 bases; bases outside gene matches: 7. The CDR3 reads CASSLLARGGADTQYF. The DNA of the CDR3 is TGTGCCAGCAGCTTATTGGCGCGGGGGGGTGCAGATACGCAGTATTTT.

V usage is TRBV9 and J usage is TRBJ2-1; D is ambiguous. Germline CDR1 and CDR2: SGDLS and YYNGEE. CDR3 length: 12 amino acids. Trimming stripped 4 bases from V and 5 bases from J, with 7 bases between. CDR3 loop: CASSPGNNEQFF. The DNA for the CDR3 is TGTGCCAGCAGCCCCGGCAACAATGAGCAGTTCTTC.

The rearrangement joins TRBV5-1 to TRBJ2-7; D is ambiguous. V was trimmed by 0 bases and J by 2 bases, leaving 15 bases between them. CDR3 length: 16 amino acids. Germline values: CDR1 SGHRS, CDR2 YFSETQ. CDR3 coding DNA: TGCGCCAGCAGCTTGGTCGATACGGGCGCCCCCTACGAGCAGTACTTC. This encodes CASSLVDTGAPYEQYF.

J is TRBJ2-7 and V is TRBV20-1; D is ambiguous. Germline CDR1 reads DFQATT; CDR2 reads SNEGSKA (reference sequence). The germline V and J ends were trimmed by 3 bases and 0 bases, with 12 bases remaining between them. There are 14 residues in the CDR3. CDR3 sequence (DNA): TGCAGTGCTAGCGCGGCTCCTCACTCCTACGAGCAGTACTTC. Translation gives CSASAAPHSYEQYF.

In its sample, this clonotype was seen many times. The CDR3 region is CASSLGWLADKYYEQYF. The CDR3 DNA sequence: TGTGCCAGCAGCTTAGGGTGGCTAGCGGATAAATACTACGAGCAGTACTTC. This chain uses TRBV7-2 with TRBJ2-7, with 7 nucleotides matching TRBD2. CDR3 length: 17 amino acids. CDR1 is SGHTA, CDR2 FQGNSA, per germline. J gave up 3 bases and V 1 base, and 12 bases lay outside the gene matches.

The gene calls are TRBV20-1 and TRBJ2-7, with D possibly called TRBD1 or TRBD2 (5 bases each). With 3 bases removed from V and 10 bases from J, the gap between germline ends came to 13 bases. Germline values: CDR1 DFQATT, CDR2 SNEGSKA (reference sequence). The CDR3 spans 11 residues. The CDR3 loop reads CSARRDGVQYF. CDR3 DNA: TGCAGTGCTAGGAGGGACGGGGTCCAGTACTTC.

Here the CDR3 reads CASSFDPGRSSYNSPLHF. The CDR3 DNA reads as TGTGCCAGCAGTTTTGATCCAGGAAGGAGCTCCTATAATTCACCCCTCCACTTT. This rearrangement joins TRBV6-2 or TRBV6-3 to TRBJ1-6; D unresolved. The V end lost 4 bases, the J end lost 0 bases, and 16 bases lay between the germline ends. Germline CDR1 reads MNHEY; CDR2 reads SVGEGT. This CDR3 has 18 amino acids.

The chain couples TRBV9 to TRBJ1-2, with TRBD1 identical over 7 bases. Germline V gene data show CDR1 as SGDLS and CDR2 as YYNGEE. The CDR3 sequence is 16 residues long. The junction had 10 bases not matched to a gene; V was cut back by 3 bases and J by 2 bases. This CDR3 is CASSASRTGENYGYTF. As DNA, the CDR3 is TGTGCCAGCAGCGCCTCCAGGACAGGCGAAAACTATGGCTACACCTTC.

The CDR3 DNA sequence: TGTGCCAGCAACCAGCAAATTAACTATGGCTACACCTTC. Its protein is CASNQQINYGYTF. This chain joins TRBV7-3 and TRBJ1-2; D is unclear. Germline CDR1 SGHTA, CDR2 FQGTGA. V dropped 7 bases and J dropped 1 base, with 10 bases sitting between them. This CDR3 region has 13 residues.

The CDR3 region is CATSSTGETQYF. The CDR3, as DNA: TGTGCCACCAGCAGTACAGGGGAGACCCAGTACTTC. The chain uses TRBV15 and TRBJ2-5, with TRBD1 as a possible D gene (6 bases). Per germline, CDR1 LNHNV and CDR2 YYDKDF (reference sequence). The V end was cut by 3 bases, the J end by 5 bases, with 7 bases between. CDR3 length equals 12 residues.

The V gene is TRBV20-1, the J gene TRBJ2-1, with D perhaps TRBD1 (5 bases). The V end was cut by 5 bases, the J end by 5 bases, with 16 bases between. The CDR3 has 14 amino acids. Germline CDR1 is DFQATT and CDR2 is SNEGSKA (reference sequence). CDR3 bases: TGCAGTGCTTTCAGGGTCCTCCCGAACAATGAGCAGTTCTTC. Translation: CSAFRVLPNNEQFF.

The table lists this clonotype with a few counts. This chain links TRBV4-3 with TRBJ1-1, with D possibly TRBD1 on 6 matching bases. This CDR3 is built from 13 residues. V was trimmed by 8 bases and J by 10 bases, leaving 20 bases between them. In germline, CDR1 is LGHNA, CDR2 YSLEER. This CDR3 is CASAERSGGGAFF. The CDR3 region has the DNA TGCGCCAGCGCAGAGCGGTCCGGAGGGGGAGCTTTCTTT.

The chain is built from TRBV28 and TRBJ2-5; tentative D call: TRBD2 (6 bases). The V and J ends lost 4 bases and 5 bases respectively, with 20 bases between them. Germline values: CDR1 MDHEN, CDR2 SYDVKM. This CDR3 region has 16 residues. CDR3 in amino acids: CASSSLTSEGQETQYF. Here the CDR3 DNA reads TGTGCCAGCAGTTCGCTGACTAGTGAGGGCCAGGAGACCCAGTACTTC.

This clonotype came up a few times. This chain connects TRBV5-1 to TRBJ1-2, with D maybe TRBD1 (5 bases). V lost 7 bases to trimming and J lost 6 bases, with 22 bases between them. This CDR3 contains 15 residues. Germline values: CDR1 SGHRS, CDR2 YFSETQ. The CDR3, as DNA: TGCGCCAGCGGGGGACCAATGCGGGGCCTAAATGGCTACACCTTC. Its translation: CASGGPMRGLNGYTF.

This clonotype was recorded many times. This chain uses TRBV12-3 or TRBV12-4 with TRBJ2-7; D is undetermined. The V and J ends lost 6 bases and 3 bases respectively, with 15 bases between them. The CDR3 extends over 14 amino acids. The CDR3 loop reads CASSPALGLYEQYF. The CDR3 DNA is TGTGCCAGCAGCCCCGCCCTAGGGCTCTACGAGCAGTACTTC.

This clonotype was observed a few times. This sequence joins TRBV27 and TRBJ2-7; the D gene is possibly TRBD1 (6 bases). This CDR3 is built from 16 residues. V was trimmed by 5 bases and J by 2 bases, leaving 19 bases between them. Germline V gives CDR1 MNHEY, CDR2 SMNVEV (reference sequence). CDR3 sequence reads: CASSLTRGDKTYEQYV. The CDR3 nucleotides are TGTGCCAGCAGTCTCACCCGTGGGGACAAAACCTACGAGCAGTACGTC.

Of note for this clonotype: A much larger clone differs by one base, so this may be a read error. The chain links TRBV5-4 to TRBJ2-3, with 10 bases identical to TRBD2. Trimming removed 2 bases from V and 0 bases from J; junction bases left unmatched: 6. The germline CDR1 and CDR2 sequences are SGHNT and YYREEE (reference sequence). The CDR3 consists of 17 residues. CDR3 nucleotides: TGTGCCAGCAGCTTAGCTAGCGGGGGAACTAGCACAGATACGCAGTATTTT. This sequence encodes CASSLASGGTSTDTQYF.

The rearrangement joins TRBV20-1 to TRBJ2-7, with D maybe TRBD1 (5 bases). The CDR3 spans 14 residues. V was shortened by 0 bases and J by 3 bases, with 12 bases between the two germline ends. Germline V lookup: CDR1 DFQATT, CDR2 SNEGSKA (reference sequence). The CDR3 DNA sequence: TGCAGTGCTAGAGATCGGGCAGGGCGCTACGAGCAGTACTTC. This codes for CSARDRAGRYEQYF.